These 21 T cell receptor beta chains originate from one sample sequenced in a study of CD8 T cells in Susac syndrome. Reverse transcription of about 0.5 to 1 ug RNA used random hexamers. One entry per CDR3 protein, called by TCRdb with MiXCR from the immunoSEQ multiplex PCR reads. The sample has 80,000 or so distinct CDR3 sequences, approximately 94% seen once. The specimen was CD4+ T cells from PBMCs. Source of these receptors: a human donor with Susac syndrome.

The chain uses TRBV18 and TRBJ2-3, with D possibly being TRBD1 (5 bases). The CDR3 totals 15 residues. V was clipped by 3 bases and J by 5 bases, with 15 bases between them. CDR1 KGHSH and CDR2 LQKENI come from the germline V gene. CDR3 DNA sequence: TGTGCCAGCTCACCCGCCCTCGGCCAGGGAGATACGCAGTATTTT. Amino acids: CASSPALGQGDTQYF. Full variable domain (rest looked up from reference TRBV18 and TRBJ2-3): NAGVMQNPRHLVRRRGQEARLRCSPMKGHSHVYWYRQLPEEGLKFMVYLQKENIIDESGMPKERFSAEFPKEGPSILRIQQVVRGDSAAYFCASSPALGQGDTQYFGPGTRLTVL.

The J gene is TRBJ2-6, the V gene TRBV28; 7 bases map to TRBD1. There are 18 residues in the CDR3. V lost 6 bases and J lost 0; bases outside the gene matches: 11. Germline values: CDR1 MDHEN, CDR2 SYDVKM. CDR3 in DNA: TGTGCCAGCAGACTTTCGGACAGGTCCTCCTCTGGGGCCAACGTCCTGACTTTC. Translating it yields CASRLSDRSSSGANVLTF.

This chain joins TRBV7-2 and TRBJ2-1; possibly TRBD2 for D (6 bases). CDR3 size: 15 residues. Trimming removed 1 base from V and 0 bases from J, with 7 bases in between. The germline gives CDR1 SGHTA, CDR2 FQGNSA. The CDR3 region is CASSLVGSSYNEQFF. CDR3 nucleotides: TGTGCCAGCAGCTTAGTCGGGAGCTCCTACAATGAGCAGTTCTTC. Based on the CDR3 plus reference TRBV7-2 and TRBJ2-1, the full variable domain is GAGVSQSPSNKVTEKGKDVELRCDPISGHTALYWYRQSLGQGLEFLIYFQGNSAPDKSGLPSDRFSAERTGGSVSTLTIQRTQQEDSAVYLCASSLVGSSYNEQFFGPGTRLTVL.

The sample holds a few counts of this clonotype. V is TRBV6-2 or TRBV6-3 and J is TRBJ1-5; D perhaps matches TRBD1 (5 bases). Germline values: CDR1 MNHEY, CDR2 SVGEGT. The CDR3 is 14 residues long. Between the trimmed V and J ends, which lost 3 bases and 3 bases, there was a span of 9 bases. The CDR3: CASSYWGVNQPQHF. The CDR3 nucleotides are TGTGCCAGCAGTTATTGGGGGGTCAATCAGCCCCAGCATTTT.

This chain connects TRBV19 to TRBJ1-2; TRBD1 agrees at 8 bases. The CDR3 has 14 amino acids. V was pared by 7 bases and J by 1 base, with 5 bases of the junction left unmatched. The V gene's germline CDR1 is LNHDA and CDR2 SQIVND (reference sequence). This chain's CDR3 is CASIDRGLNYGYTF. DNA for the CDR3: TGTGCCAGTATCGACAGGGGCCTTAACTATGGCTACACCTTC.

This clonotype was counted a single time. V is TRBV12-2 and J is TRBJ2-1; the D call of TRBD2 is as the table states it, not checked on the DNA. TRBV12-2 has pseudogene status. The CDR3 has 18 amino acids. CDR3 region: CASRRRTSGTSSYNEQFF. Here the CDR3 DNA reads TGTGCAAGTCGCCGGCGGACTAGCGGGACGAGCTCCTACAATGAGCAGTTCTTC.

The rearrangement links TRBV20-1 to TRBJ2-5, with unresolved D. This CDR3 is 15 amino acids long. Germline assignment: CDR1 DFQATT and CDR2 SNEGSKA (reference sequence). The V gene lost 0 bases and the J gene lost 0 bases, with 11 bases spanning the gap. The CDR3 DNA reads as TGCAGTGCTAGAGATTCGAGGTACTACCAAGAGACCCAGTACTTC. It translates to CSARDSRYYQETQYF.

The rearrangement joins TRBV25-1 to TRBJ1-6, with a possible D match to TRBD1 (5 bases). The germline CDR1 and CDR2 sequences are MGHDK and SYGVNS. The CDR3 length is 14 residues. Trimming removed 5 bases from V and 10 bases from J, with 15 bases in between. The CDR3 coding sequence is TGTGCCAGCAGTTTCCGGCAACGGGGCTCACCCCTCCACTTT. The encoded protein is CASSFRQRGSPLHF.

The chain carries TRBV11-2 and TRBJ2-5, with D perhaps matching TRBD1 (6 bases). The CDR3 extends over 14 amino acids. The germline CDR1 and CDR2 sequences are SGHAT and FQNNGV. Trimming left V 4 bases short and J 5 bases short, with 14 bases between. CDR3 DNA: TGTGCCAGCAGCTCCCAAGGGGGTGGGGAGACCCAGTACTTC. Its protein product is CASSSQGGGETQYF.

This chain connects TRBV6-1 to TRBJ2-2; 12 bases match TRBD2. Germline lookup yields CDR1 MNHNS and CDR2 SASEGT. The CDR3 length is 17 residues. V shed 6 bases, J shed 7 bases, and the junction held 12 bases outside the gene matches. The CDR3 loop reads CASRRPLAGGPGGELFF. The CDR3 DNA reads TGTGCCAGCAGACGACCGCTAGCGGGAGGGCCCGGCGGGGAGCTGTTTTTT.

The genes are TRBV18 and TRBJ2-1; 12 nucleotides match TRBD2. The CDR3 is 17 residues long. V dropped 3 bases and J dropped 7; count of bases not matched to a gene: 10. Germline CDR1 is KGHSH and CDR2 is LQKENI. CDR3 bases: TGTGCCAGCTCACCGAAAAGTCTAGCGGGAGGGCGTAATGAGCAGTTCTTC. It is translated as CASSPKSLAGGRNEQFF.

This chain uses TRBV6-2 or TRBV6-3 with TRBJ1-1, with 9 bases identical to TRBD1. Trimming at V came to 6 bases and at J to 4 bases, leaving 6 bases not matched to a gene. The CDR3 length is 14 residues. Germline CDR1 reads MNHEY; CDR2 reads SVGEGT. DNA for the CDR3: TGTGCCAGCAGCCCACAGGGGGCCCTCACTGAAGCTTTCTTT. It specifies CASSPQGALTEAFF.

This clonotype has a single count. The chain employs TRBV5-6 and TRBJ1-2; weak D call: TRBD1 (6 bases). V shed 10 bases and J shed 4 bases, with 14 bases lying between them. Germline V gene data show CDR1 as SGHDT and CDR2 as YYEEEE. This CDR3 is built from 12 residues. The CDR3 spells CASGGFSYGYTF. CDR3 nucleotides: TGTGCCTCCGGGGGCTTTAGCTATGGCTACACCTTC.

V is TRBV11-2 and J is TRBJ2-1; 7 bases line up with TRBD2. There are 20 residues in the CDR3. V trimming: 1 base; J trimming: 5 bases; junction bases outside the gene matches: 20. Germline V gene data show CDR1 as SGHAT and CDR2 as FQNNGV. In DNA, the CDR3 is TGTGCCAGCAGCTTAGTTTACGGATTTGAGGGAGGGCGCACCAACAATGAGCAGTTCTTC. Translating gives CASSLVYGFEGGRTNNEQFF.

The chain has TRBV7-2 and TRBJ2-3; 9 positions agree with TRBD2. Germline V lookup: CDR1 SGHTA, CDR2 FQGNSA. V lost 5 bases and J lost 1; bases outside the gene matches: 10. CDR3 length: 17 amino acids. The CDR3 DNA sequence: TGTGCCAGCAGCCATGGGAGGAGGACTAGCGGCACAGATACGCAGTATTTT. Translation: CASSHGRRTSGTDTQYF.

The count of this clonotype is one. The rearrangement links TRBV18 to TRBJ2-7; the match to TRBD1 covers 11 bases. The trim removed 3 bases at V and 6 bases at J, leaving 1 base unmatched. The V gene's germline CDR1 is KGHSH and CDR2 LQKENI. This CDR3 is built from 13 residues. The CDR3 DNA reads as TGTGCCAGCTCACCGGGGACAGGGGGCGAGCAGTACTTC. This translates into CASSPGTGGEQYF.

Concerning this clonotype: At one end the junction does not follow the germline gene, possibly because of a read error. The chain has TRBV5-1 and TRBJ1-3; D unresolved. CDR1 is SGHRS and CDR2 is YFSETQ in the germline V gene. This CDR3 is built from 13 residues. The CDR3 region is CASRLSSENTIYF. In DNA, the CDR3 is TGCGCCAGCCGTCTGAGCTCTGAAAACACCATATATTTT.

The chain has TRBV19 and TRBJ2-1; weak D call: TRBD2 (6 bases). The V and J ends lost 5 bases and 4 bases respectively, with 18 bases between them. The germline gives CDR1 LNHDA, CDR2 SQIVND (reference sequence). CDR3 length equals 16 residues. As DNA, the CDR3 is TGTGCCAGTAGTGGCCGGACTCCGGGGGATTACAATGAGCAGTTCTTC. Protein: CASSGRTPGDYNEQFF.

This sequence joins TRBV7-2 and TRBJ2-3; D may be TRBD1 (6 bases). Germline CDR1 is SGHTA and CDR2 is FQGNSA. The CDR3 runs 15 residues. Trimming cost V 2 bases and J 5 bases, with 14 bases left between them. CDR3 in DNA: TGTGCCAGCAGCTTAAACAGGGCCCGCGGAGATACGCAGTATTTT. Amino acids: CASSLNRARGDTQYF.

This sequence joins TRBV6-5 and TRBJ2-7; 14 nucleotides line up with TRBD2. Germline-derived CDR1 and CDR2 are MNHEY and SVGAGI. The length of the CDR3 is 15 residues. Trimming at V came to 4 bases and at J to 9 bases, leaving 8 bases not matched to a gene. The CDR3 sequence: CASSSGLAGGIRQYF. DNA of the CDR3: TGTGCCAGCAGTTCCGGACTAGCGGGAGGAATCAGGCAGTACTTC.

CDR3 nucleotides: TGCAGCGTCACTACCACGGGGGCTGGAACCAACGTCCTGACTTTC. It is translated as CSVTTTGAGTNVLTF. The rearrangement uses TRBV29-1 and TRBJ2-6, with D possibly being TRBD1 or TRBD2 (6 bases each). Trimming cost V 6 bases and J 8 bases, with 20 bases left between them. Germline-derived CDR1 and CDR2 are SQVTM and ANQGSEA. The CDR3 runs 15 residues. The full variable domain, completed using reference TRBV29-1 and TRBJ2-6, is SAVISQKPSRDICQRGTSLTIQCQVDSQVTMMFWYRQQPGQSLTLIATANQGSEATYESGFVIDKFPISRPNLTFSTLTVSNMSPEDSSIYLCSVTTTGAGTNVLTFGAGSRLTVL.